The 31 T cell receptor beta chains listed next were all sequenced from one sample in a study of blood T cells in healthy people across ages. PCR was performed a second time for about 7 to 12 cycles using a sample-barcoded 5' primer and a J-beta primer mix. TCRdb reprocessed the 5' RACE reads with MiXCR, giving one entry per CDR3 protein. The sample has some 760,000 distinct CDR3 sequences, 25% seen once. The sample was also linked to a second study, of T cells of mothers and their children.

The sample comprised blood. The origin of the receptors is a boy aged 5 to 17 in good health.

The chain is built from TRBV10-3 and TRBJ1-3; TRBD1 is a possible D gene (5 bases). The CDR3 runs 13 residues. Germline loops: CDR1 ENHRY, CDR2 SYGVKD. The V gene lost 10 bases and the J gene lost 3 bases, with 13 bases spanning the gap. The chain's CDR3 is CATAGYNGNTIYF. The CDR3 nucleotides read TGTGCCACCGCAGGGTATAATGGAAACACCATATATTTT.

This clonotype was seen a single time. The chain carries TRBV7-9 and TRBJ2-1; 7 positions agree with TRBD2. Germline CDR1 is SEHNR and CDR2 is FQNEAQ (reference sequence). Losses at the gene ends were 8 bases for V and 2 bases for J; bases not matched to a gene: 12. The CDR3 extends over 16 amino acids. The CDR3: CASALTGTTTYNEQFF. CDR3 nucleotides: TGTGCCAGCGCGTTAACCGGGACTACAACCTACAATGAGCAGTTCTTC.

V gene TRBV7-2 combines with J gene TRBJ1-2; D perhaps matches TRBD1 (5 bases). Trimming pared 6 bases from V and 8 bases from J, leaving 16 bases between. The CDR3 runs 13 residues. CDR1 is SGHTA, CDR2 FQGNSA, per germline. Here the CDR3 reads CASRADIAGGYTF. DNA for the CDR3: TGTGCCAGCAGAGCGGACATCGCGGGGGGCTACACCTTC.

The genes are TRBV7-6 and TRBJ2-7; 8 nucleotides line up with TRBD1. Germline V gene sequence: CDR1 SGHVS, CDR2 FNYEAQ. Trimming at V came to 5 bases and at J to 6 bases, leaving 6 bases not matched to a gene. CDR3 length equals 13 residues. CDR3 amino acids: CASSRTGKVEQYF. Written as DNA, the CDR3 is TGTGCCAGCAGCCGGACAGGGAAAGTCGAGCAGTACTTC.

This sequence joins TRBV7-2 and TRBJ2-7, with a possible D match to TRBD2 (6 bases). The DNA end is a closer match to TRBJ2-1, so the J assignment may be wrong. The CDR3 is 17 amino acids. Germline loops: CDR1 SGHTA, CDR2 FQGNSA. CDR3 DNA sequence: TGTGCCAGCAGCTTAGCTTCGAAACGGGAGAGTGACAATGAGCAGTTCTTC. It is translated as CASSLASKRESDNEQFF.

This clonotype was detected only a few times. This chain joins TRBV2 and TRBJ2-1, with 9 bases aligning to TRBD1. J lost 4 bases, V lost 8 bases, and 6 bases had no gene match. The CDR3 has 14 residues. The germline gives CDR1 SNHLY, CDR2 FYNNEI. The CDR3 DNA reads TGTGCCAGCCTGAGGGACAGGGATTACAATGAGCAGTTCTTC. Amino acid sequence: CASLRDRDYNEQFF.

The sample holds a few counts of this clonotype. The rearrangement links TRBV29-1 to TRBJ2-7; 12 bases line up with TRBD2. V gave up 5 bases and J gave up 7 bases; unmatched junction bases: 6. The germline gives CDR1 SQVTM, CDR2 ANQGSEA. The CDR3 extends over 13 amino acids. The CDR3 region has the DNA TGCAGCGTTTCTAGCGGGAGGGCCTTTGAGCAGTACTTC. Its protein is CSVSSGRAFEQYF.

A few counts support this clonotype. This sequence joins TRBV28 and TRBJ2-7, with D possibly being TRBD2 (6 bases). Germline CDR1 MDHEN, CDR2 SYDVKM. CDR3 length equals 12 residues. V lost 10 bases, J lost 4 bases, and 14 bases lay in between. CDR3 amino acids: CAIRGSLYEQYF. CDR3 nucleotides: TGTGCCATCCGGGGGAGCCTTTACGAGCAGTACTTC.

The CDR3 DNA sequence: TGTGCCAGGAGTCGAGAGGGGGTCGGAGGAGGCTACACCTTC. Amino acid sequence: CARSREGVGGGYTF. The rearrangement uses TRBV2 and TRBJ1-2; D is perhaps TRBD1 (6 bases). Looked up from germline, CDR1 is SNHLY and CDR2 is FYNNEI. Trimming cost V 9 bases and J 8 bases, with 22 bases left between them. The CDR3 totals 14 residues.

Only one count was recorded for this clonotype. The chain is built from TRBV15 and TRBJ2-7, with D perhaps TRBD2 (5 bases). CDR1 is LNHNV, CDR2 YYDKDF, per germline (reference sequence). Trimming removed 1 base from V and 5 bases from J, with 12 bases in between. The CDR3 has 14 amino acids. In DNA form, the CDR3 reads TGTGCCACCAGCAGAGGGCTAGCCGCTAACGAGCAGTACTTC. Translation gives CATSRGLAANEQYF.

CDR3: CASSTWRGGENEQFF. The CDR3 region has the DNA TGTGCCAGCAGTACCTGGCGGGGGGGCGAAAATGAGCAGTTCTTC. The chain has TRBV12-3 or TRBV12-4 and TRBJ2-5; 9 bases align to TRBD2. The assigned J gene may be wrong: the sequence end matches TRBJ2-1 better. This CDR3 comprises 15 residues.

The rearrangement joins TRBV9 to TRBJ2-2, with a possible D match to TRBD1 (7 bases). Trimming pared 3 bases from V and 7 bases from J, leaving 13 bases between. The CDR3 spans 14 residues. The germline gives CDR1 SGDLS, CDR2 YYNGEE. CDR3 residues: CASSAPGGSGELFF. In nucleotides, the CDR3 is TGTGCCAGCAGCGCCCCAGGGGGGAGCGGGGAGCTGTTTTTT. The complete variable domain, with remaining parts taken from reference TRBV9 and TRBJ2-2, reads DSGVTQTPKHLITATGQRVTLRCSPRSGDLSVYWYQQSLDQGLQFLIQYYNGEERAKGNILERFSAQQFPDLHSELNLSSLELGDSALYFCASSAPGGSGELFFGEGSRLTVL.

The chain recombines TRBV3-1 with TRBJ2-5; the D is unclear. With the DNA end fitting TRBJ2-7 better, the J assignment may be wrong. Germline V gene sequence: CDR1 LGHDT, CDR2 YNNKEL (reference sequence). This CDR3 comprises 13 residues. Here the CDR3 reads CASSHDLTYEQYF. The DNA for the CDR3 is TGTGCCAGCAGCCATGACTTGACCTACGAGCAGTACTTC.

Only a few counts were recorded for this clonotype. The chain recombines TRBV24-1 with TRBJ1-5; 7 bases align to TRBD1. The germline V gene has CDR1 KGHDR and CDR2 SFDVKD. CDR3 length: 15 amino acids. Unmatched junction bases numbered 7, after V lost 4 bases and J lost 5 bases. The CDR3 DNA reads as TGTGCCACCAGTGAGGGGGACAGTAGAGATCAGCCCCAGCATTTT. This encodes CATSEGDSRDQPQHF.

The V call is TRBV7-2, the J call TRBJ1-4; D is possibly TRBD1 (5 bases). Trimming took off 5 bases at V and 5 bases at J, with 12 bases between the two ends. The CDR3 length is 14 residues. CDR1 and CDR2 (germline): SGHTA, FQGNSA. The DNA for the CDR3 is TGTGCCAGCAGCAATAAGGGGCTGAATGAAAAACTGTTTTTT. Translated, it gives CASSNKGLNEKLFF. The full variable domain, with the rest looked up from reference TRBV7-2 and TRBJ1-4, is GAGVSQSPSNKVTEKGKDVELRCDPISGHTALYWYRQSLGQGLEFLIYFQGNSAPDKSGLPSDRFSAERTGGSVSTLTIQRTQQEDSAVYLCASSNKGLNEKLFFGSGTQLSVL.

V gene TRBV6-1 combines with J gene TRBJ2-5, with TRBD1 identical over 7 bases. This CDR3 comprises 14 residues. The ends lost 5 bases at V and 4 bases at J; junction bases unmatched: 7. Per germline, CDR1 MNHNS and CDR2 SASEGT. CDR3 nucleotide sequence: TGTGCCAGCAGTTCTACAGGGGTGCTAGAGACCCAGTACTTC. Its translation is CASSSTGVLETQYF.

This clonotype was recorded a few times. The rearrangement joins TRBV20-1 to TRBJ1-4; possibly TRBD1 for D (5 bases). The CDR3 sequence is 11 residues long. In germline, CDR1 is DFQATT, CDR2 SNEGSKA (reference sequence). V lost 6 bases to trimming and J lost 8 bases, with 10 bases between them. CDR3 region: CSASSGEKLFF. The DNA of the CDR3 is TGCAGTGCCTCATCAGGGGAAAAACTGTTTTTT.

The chain recombines TRBV29-1 with TRBJ2-3, with 7 bases fitting TRBD1. The J call is uncertain, as TRBJ1-5 better fits the DNA end. This CDR3 has 16 residues. Germline CDR1 and CDR2: SQVTM and ANQGSEA. DNA for the CDR3: TGCAGCGTTGAAGAGGGCCCTGGACAGGCTCCAGATACGCAGCATTTT. It yields the protein CSVEEGPGQAPDTQHF.

The chain combines TRBV10-1 with TRBJ2-3; tentatively, D is TRBD2 (6 bases). The germline V gene has CDR1 WNHNN and CDR2 SYGVQD (reference sequence). V was pared by 1 base and J by 0 bases, with 11 bases between. This CDR3 has 16 residues. CDR3 bases: TGCGCCAGCAGTGAGTACGAGGGACTCAGCACAGATACGCAGTATTTT. As protein: CASSEYEGLSTDTQYF.

This rearrangement joins TRBV6-4 to TRBJ2-5; possible D gene TRBD1, 6 bases. TRBJ2-1 explains the end of the DNA better; the J call may be wrong. This CDR3 has 13 residues. The germline CDR1 and CDR2 sequences are MRHNA and SNTAGT. CDR3 sequence: CASSETQGREQFF. The CDR3 DNA follows: TGTGCCAGCAGTGAGACACAGGGACGTGAGCAGTTCTTC.

The chain links TRBV9 to TRBJ2-6; D uncertain. V was shortened by 1 base and J by 2 bases, with 7 bases between the two germline ends. CDR1 and CDR2 from the germline V gene are SGDLS and YYNGEE. CDR3 size: 15 residues. The CDR3 region has the DNA TGTGCCAGCAGCGTACGAACGGCTGGGGCCAACGTCCTGACTTTC. Translated, it gives CASSVRTAGANVLTF.

This clonotype was detected a few times. The CDR3 coding sequence is TGCGCCAGCAGCCAATTCGCGGGGTGGGAGTGGAATGAGCAGTTCTTC. Translated: CASSQFAGWEWNEQFF. The genes are TRBV4-1 and TRBJ2-1, with D maybe TRBD2 (6 bases). Trimming pared 2 bases from V and 7 bases from J, leaving 18 bases between. Germline assignment: CDR1 MGHRA and CDR2 YSYEKL. CDR3 length equals 16 residues.

This clonotype turned up a few times. This chain links TRBV6-5 with TRBJ2-7; TRBD2 matches 8 bases. Germline CDR1 is MNHEY and CDR2 is SVGAGI. This CDR3 region has 16 residues. Germline trimming cut 0 bases from V and 7 bases from J; bases unmatched to any gene: 11. For the CDR3, the DNA is TGTGCCAGCAGTTACTCATCTAGCGGGCTACACGGGGAGCAGTACTTC. It is translated as CASSYSSSGLHGEQYF.

The chain is built from TRBV6-6 and TRBJ1-4; D gene ambiguous. Trimming cost V 5 bases and J 5 bases, with 9 bases left between them. The CDR3 covers 13 residues. Per germline, CDR1 MNHNY and CDR2 SVGAGI (reference sequence). The CDR3 nucleotides read TGTGCCAGCAGTCACCAACCCAATGAAAAACTGTTTTTT. This translates into CASSHQPNEKLFF.

The sample holds a few counts of this clonotype. The chain joins TRBV6-2 or TRBV6-3 to TRBJ2-2, with 7 bases that match TRBD1. CDR3 length: 14 amino acids. Germline CDR1 reads MNHEY; CDR2 reads SVGEGT. The V gene end was trimmed by 6 bases and the J gene end by 8 bases; junction bases not matched to a gene: 9. The CDR3 is CASRRDREKGELFF. In DNA form, the CDR3 reads TGTGCCAGCAGGCGCGACAGGGAAAAAGGGGAGCTGTTTTTT.

The chain carries TRBV12-3 or TRBV12-4 and TRBJ2-3, with 9 nucleotides matching TRBD2. J gave up 9 bases and V 10 bases, and 11 bases lay outside the gene matches. This CDR3 has 13 residues. In nucleotides, the CDR3 is TGTGCCACCTCCGCGGGGGGGTCCTGGACGCAGTATTTT. Translation gives CATSAGGSWTQYF.

This clonotype occurred a few times. The rearrangement links TRBV7-9 to TRBJ1-6, with D unresolved. V lost 5 bases and J lost 8, with 13 bases in between. From germline, CDR1 is SEHNR and CDR2 FQNEAQ (reference sequence). This CDR3 has 14 residues. In nucleotides, the CDR3 is TGTGCCAGCAGCGCCCGGTGGAATGATTCACCCCTCCACTTT. Its protein product is CASSARWNDSPLHF. Supplemented by reference TRBV7-9 and TRBJ1-6, the full variable domain reads DTGVSQNPRHKITKRGQNVTFRCDPISEHNRLYWYRQTLGQGPEFLTYFQNEAQLEKSRLLSDRFSAERPKGSFSTLEIQRTEQGDSAMYLCASSARWNDSPLHFGNGTRLTVT.

The V and J genes are TRBV7-2 and TRBJ2-5; D may be TRBD2 (7 bases). Deletions cut 1 base from V and 6 bases from J, with 15 bases between. Germline CDR1 is SGHTA and CDR2 is FQGNSA. The CDR3 spans 15 residues. CDR3 protein: CASSLGGGVSKTQYF. The CDR3, as DNA: TGTGCCAGCAGCTTAGGAGGGGGGGTGTCAAAGACCCAGTACTTC.

This clonotype appeared a few times. This CDR3 is CASSLGDSIINEQYF. The DNA for the CDR3 is TGTGCCAGCAGCTTGGGGGACAGTATTATCAACGAGCAGTACTTC. The rearrangement joins TRBV11-3 to TRBJ2-7, with 7 bases fitting TRBD1. CDR1 is SGHNT, CDR2 YENEEA, per germline. The J segment lost 5 bases and the V segment lost 3 bases, leaving 10 bases of the junction unmatched. The CDR3 covers 15 residues.

The chain combines TRBV4-3 with TRBJ2-5; unclear D gene. The assigned J gene may be wrong: the sequence end matches TRBJ2-7 better. The CDR3 is 13 residues long. In germline, CDR1 is LGHNA, CDR2 YSLEER. The CDR3 sequence is CASSNEVWYEQYF. The CDR3 region has the DNA TGCGCCAGCAGCAACGAGGTTTGGTACGAGCAGTACTTC.

This clonotype was observed a handful of times. The chain recombines TRBV6-5 with TRBJ2-7, with D possibly being TRBD1 (6 bases). V was clipped by 6 bases and J by 5 bases, with 14 bases between them. Germline loops: CDR1 MNHEY, CDR2 SVGAGI. The CDR3 sequence is 13 residues long. For the CDR3, the DNA is TGTGCCAGCAGGCAAACAGGGTATCACGAGCAGTACTTC. Its protein is CASRQTGYHEQYF.